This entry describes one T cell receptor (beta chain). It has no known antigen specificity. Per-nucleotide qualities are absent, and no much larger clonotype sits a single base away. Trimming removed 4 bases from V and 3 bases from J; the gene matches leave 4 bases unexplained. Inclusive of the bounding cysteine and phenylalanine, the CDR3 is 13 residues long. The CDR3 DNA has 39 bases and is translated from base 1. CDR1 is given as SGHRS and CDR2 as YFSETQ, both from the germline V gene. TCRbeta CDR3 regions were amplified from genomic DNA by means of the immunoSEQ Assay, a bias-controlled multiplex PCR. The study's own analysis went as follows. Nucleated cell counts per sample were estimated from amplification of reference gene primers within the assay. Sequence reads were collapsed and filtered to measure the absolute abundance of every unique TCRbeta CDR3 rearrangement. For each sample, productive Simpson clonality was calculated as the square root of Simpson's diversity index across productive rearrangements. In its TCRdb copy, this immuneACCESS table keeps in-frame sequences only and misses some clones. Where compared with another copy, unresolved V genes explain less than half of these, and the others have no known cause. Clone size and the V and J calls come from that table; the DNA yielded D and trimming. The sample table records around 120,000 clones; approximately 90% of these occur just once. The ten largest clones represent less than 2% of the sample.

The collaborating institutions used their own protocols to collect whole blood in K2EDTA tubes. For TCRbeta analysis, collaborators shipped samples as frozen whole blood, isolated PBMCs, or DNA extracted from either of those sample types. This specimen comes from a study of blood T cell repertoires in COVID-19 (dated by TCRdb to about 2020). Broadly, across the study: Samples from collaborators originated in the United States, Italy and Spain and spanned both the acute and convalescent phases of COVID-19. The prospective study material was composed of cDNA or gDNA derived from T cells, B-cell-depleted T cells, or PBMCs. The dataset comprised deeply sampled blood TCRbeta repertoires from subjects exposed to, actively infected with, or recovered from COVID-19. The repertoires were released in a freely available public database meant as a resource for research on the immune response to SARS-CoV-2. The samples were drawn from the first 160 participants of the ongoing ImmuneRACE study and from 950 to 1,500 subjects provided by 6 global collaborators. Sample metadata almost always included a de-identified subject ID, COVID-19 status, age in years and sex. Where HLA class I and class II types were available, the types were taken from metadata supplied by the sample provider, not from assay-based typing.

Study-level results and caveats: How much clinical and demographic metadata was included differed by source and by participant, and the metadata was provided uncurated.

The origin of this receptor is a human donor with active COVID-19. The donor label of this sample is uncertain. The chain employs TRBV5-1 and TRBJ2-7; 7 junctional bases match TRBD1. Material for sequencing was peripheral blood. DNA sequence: TGCGCCAGCAGCAGGGACAGTATCTACGAGCAGTACTTC. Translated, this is CASSRDSIYEQYF.